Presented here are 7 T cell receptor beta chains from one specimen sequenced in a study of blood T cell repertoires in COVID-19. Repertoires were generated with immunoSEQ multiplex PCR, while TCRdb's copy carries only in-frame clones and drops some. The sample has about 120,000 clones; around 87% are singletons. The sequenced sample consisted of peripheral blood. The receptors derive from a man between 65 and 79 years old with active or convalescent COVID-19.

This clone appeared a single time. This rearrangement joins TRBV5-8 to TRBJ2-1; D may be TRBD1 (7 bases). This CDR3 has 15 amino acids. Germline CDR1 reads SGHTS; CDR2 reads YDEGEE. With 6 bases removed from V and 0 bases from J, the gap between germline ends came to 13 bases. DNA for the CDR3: TGTGCCAGCACCCAGGGGGGCAGCTCCTACAATGAGCAGTTCTTC. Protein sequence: CASTQGGSSYNEQFF.

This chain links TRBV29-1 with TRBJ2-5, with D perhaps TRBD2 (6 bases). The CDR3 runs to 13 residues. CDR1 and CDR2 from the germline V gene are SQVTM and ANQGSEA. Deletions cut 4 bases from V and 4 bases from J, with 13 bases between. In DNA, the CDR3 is TGCAGCGTTGGGAGGCGGGACGGAGAGACCCAGTACTTC. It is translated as CSVGRRDGETQYF.

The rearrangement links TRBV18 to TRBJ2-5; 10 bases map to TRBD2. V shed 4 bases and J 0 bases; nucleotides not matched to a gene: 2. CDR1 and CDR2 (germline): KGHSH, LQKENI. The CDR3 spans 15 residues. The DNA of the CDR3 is TGTGCCAGCTCACAACTAGCGGGAAACCAAGAGACCCAGTACTTC. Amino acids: CASSQLAGNQETQYF.

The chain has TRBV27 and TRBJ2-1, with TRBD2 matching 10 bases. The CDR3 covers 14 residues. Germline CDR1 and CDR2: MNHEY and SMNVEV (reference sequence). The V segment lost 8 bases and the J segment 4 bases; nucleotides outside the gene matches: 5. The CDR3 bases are TGTGCCAGCCGTTGGACTAGCGGATACAATGAGCAGTTCTTC. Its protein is CASRWTSGYNEQFF.

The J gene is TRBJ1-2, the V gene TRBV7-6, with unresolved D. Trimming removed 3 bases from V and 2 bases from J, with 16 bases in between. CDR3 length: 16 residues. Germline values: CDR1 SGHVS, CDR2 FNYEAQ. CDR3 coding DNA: TGTGCCAGCAGCTTGTCTCAGGATAGTTTGAACTATGGCTACACCTTC. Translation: CASSLSQDSLNYGYTF.

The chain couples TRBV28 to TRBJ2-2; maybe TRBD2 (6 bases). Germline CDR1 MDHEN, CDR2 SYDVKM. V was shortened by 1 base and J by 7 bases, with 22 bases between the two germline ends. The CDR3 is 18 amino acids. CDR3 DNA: TGTGCCAGCAGTTTATATGACTGGCCAGCGCAGGGAGGCGGGGAGCTGTTTTTT. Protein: CASSLYDWPAQGGGELFF.

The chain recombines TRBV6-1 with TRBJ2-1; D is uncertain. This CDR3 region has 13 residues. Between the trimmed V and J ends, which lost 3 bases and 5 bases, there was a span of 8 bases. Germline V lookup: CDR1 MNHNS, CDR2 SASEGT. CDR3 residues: CASSESYNNEQFF. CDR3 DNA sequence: TGTGCCAGCAGTGAGTCTTACAACAATGAGCAGTTCTTC.